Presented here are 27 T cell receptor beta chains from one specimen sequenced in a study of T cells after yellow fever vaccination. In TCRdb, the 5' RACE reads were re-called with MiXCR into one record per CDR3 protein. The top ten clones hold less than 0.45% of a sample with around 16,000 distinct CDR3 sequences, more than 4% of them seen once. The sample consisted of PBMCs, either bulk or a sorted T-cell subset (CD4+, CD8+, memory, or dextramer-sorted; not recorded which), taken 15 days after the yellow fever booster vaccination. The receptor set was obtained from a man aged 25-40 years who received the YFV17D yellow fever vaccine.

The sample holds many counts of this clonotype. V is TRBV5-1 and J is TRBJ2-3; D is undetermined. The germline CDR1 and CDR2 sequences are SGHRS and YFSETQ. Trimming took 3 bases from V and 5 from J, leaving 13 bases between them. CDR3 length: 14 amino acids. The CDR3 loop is CASSSAPKGDTQYF. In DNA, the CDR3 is TGCGCCAGCAGCTCGGCACCAAAGGGAGATACGCAGTATTTT. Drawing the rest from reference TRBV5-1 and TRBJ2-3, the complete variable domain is KAGVTQTPRYLIKTRGQQVTLSCSPISGHRSVSWYQQTPGQGLQFLFEYFSETQRNKGNFPGRFSGRQFSNSRSEMNVSTLELGDSALYLCASSSAPKGDTQYFGPGTRLTVL.

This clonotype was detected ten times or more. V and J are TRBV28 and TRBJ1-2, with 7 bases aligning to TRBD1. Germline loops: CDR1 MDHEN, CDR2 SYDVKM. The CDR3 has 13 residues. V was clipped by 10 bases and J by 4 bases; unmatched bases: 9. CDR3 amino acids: CAIQGGVSYGYTF. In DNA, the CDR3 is TGTGCCATCCAGGGGGGGGTTAGCTATGGCTACACCTTC.

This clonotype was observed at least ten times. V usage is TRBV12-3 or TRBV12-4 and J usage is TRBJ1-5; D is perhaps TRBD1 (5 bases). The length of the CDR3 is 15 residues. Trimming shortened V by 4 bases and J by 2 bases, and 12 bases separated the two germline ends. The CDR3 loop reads CASSSQGIGNQPQHF. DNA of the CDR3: TGTGCCAGCAGTTCGCAGGGTATCGGCAATCAGCCCCAGCATTTT.

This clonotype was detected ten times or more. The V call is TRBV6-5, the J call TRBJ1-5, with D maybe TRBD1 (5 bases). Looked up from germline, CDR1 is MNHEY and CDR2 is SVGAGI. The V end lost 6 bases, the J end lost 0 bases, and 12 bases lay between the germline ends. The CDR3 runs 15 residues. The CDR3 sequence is CASRVQVYSNQPQHF. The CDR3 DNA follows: TGTGCCAGCAGAGTACAGGTATATAGCAATCAGCCCCAGCATTTT.

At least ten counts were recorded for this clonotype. In DNA form, the CDR3 reads TGTGCCAGCAGTAAGTCACCGGGAGCTGCAAGAGAGACCCAGTACTTC. It encodes CASSKSPGAARETQYF. The chain is built from TRBV6-1 and TRBJ2-5; the D gene is possibly TRBD2 (6 bases). CDR3 length: 16 amino acids. Germline V gene data show CDR1 as MNHNS and CDR2 as SASEGT. The ends were cut back, 5 bases at V and 4 bases at J, with 20 bases in the middle.

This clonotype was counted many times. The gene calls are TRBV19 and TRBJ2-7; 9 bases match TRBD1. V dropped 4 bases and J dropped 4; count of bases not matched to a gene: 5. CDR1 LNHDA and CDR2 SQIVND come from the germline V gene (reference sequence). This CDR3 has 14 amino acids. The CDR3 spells CASSNNRGRYEQYF. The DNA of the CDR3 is TGTGCCAGTAGTAACAACAGGGGGCGGTACGAGCAGTACTTC.

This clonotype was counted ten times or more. The CDR3 bases are TGTGCCAGCAGCGAGCTAGGGAAGCGGGAGGGCCGAAATGAGCAGTTCTTC. Amino acid sequence: CASSELGKREGRNEQFF. V is TRBV5-6 and J is TRBJ2-1, with 10 nucleotides matching TRBD2. Germline V gene sequence: CDR1 SGHDT, CDR2 YYEEEE. There are 17 residues in the CDR3. J lost 7 bases, V lost 4 bases, and 14 bases had no gene match.

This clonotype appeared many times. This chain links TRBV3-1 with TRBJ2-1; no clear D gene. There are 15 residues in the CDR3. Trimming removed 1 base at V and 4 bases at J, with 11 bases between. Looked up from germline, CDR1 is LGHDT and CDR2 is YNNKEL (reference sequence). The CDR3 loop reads CASSQGGGGYNEQFF. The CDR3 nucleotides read TGTGCCAGCAGCCAAGGGGGTGGTGGGTACAATGAGCAGTTCTTC.

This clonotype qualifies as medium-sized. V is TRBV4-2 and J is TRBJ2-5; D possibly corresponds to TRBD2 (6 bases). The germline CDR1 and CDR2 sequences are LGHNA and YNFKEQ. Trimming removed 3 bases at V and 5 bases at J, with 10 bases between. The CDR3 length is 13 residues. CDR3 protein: CASSQSRGETQYF. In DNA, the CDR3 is TGTGCCAGCAGCCAGTCTCGGGGGGAGACCCAGTACTTC.

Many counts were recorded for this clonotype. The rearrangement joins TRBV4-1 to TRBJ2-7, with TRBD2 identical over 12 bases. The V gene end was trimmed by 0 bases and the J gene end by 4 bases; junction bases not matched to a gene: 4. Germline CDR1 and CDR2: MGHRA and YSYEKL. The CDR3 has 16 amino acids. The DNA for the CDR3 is TGCGCCAGCAGCCAAGACCCGGGACTAGCGGGTTACGAGCAGTACTTC. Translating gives CASSQDPGLAGYEQYF.

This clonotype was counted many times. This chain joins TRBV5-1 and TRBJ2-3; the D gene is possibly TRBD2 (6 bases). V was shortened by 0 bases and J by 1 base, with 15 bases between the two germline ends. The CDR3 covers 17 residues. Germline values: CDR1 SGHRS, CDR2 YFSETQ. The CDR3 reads CASSLDGRAYGTDTQYF. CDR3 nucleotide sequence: TGCGCCAGCAGCTTGGACGGGAGAGCCTACGGCACAGATACGCAGTATTTT. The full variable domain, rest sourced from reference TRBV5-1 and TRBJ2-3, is KAGVTQTPRYLIKTRGQQVTLSCSPISGHRSVSWYQQTPGQGLQFLFEYFSETQRNKGNFPGRFSGRQFSNSRSEMNVSTLELGDSALYLCASSLDGRAYGTDTQYFGPGTRLTVL.

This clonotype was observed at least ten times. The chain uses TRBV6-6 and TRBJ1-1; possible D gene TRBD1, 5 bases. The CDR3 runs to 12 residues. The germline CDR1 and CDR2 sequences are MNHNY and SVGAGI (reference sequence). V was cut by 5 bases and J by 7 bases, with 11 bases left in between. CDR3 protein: CASSRQGLEAFF. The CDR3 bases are TGTGCCAGCAGTCGCCAGGGACTTGAAGCTTTCTTT.

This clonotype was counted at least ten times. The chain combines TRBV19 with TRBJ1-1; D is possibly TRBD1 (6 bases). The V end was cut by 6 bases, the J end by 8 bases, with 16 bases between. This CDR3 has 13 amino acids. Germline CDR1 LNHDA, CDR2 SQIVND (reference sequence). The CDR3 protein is CASSPLWGQEAFF. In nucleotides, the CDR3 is TGTGCCAGTAGCCCACTGTGGGGGCAGGAAGCTTTCTTT.

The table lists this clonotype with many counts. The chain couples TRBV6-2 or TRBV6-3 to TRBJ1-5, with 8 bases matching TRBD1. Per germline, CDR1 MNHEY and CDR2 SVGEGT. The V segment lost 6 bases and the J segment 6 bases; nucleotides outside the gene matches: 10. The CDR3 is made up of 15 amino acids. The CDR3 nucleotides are TGTGCCAGCAGCGGAGACAGGGGTCTTGCTCAGCCCCAGCATTTT. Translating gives CASSGDRGLAQPQHF.

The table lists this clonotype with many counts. The CDR3 sequence: CATSSGPGQGPYEQYF. CDR3 bases: TGTGCCACCAGCAGTGGACCCGGACAGGGCCCCTACGAGCAGTACTTC. The chain joins TRBV15 to TRBJ2-7, with TRBD1 identical over 8 bases. Germline CDR1 LNHNV, CDR2 YYDKDF (reference sequence). The CDR3 is made up of 16 amino acids. V gave up 3 bases and J gave up 2 bases; unmatched junction bases: 9.

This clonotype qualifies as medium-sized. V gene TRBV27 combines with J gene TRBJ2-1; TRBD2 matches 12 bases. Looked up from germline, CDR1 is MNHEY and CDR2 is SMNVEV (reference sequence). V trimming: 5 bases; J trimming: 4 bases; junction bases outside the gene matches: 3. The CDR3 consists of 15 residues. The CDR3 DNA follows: TGTGCCAGCAGTCCCGGGACTAGCGGGTACAATGAGCAGTTCTTC. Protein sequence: CASSPGTSGYNEQFF.

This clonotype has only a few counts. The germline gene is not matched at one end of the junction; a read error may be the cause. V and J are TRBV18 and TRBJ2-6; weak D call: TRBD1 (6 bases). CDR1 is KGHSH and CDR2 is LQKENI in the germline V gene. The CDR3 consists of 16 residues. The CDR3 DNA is TGTGCCATCTCATCAAGCGCAGGGGCGGGGGCCAACGTCCTGACTTTC. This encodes CAISSSAGAGANVLTF.

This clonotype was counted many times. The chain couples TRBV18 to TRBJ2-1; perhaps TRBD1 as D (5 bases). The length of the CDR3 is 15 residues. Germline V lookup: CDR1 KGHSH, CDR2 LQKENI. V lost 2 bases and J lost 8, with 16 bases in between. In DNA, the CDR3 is TGTGCCAGCTCACCAAGGGCCCTCCAAGGGGATGAGCAGTTCTTC. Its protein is CASSPRALQGDEQFF.

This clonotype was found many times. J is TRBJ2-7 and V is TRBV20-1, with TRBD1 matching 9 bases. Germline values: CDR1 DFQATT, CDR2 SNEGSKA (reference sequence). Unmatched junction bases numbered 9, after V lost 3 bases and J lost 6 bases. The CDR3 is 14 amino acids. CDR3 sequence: CSASPGQGRIEQYF. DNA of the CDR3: TGCAGTGCTAGCCCGGGACAGGGTCGGATCGAGCAGTACTTC.

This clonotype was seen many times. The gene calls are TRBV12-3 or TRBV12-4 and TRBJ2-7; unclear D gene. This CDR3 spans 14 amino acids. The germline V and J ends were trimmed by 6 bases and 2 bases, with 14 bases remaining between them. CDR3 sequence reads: CASSPGAGAYEQYF. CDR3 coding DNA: TGTGCCAGCAGCCCGGGCGCCGGCGCCTACGAGCAGTACTTC.

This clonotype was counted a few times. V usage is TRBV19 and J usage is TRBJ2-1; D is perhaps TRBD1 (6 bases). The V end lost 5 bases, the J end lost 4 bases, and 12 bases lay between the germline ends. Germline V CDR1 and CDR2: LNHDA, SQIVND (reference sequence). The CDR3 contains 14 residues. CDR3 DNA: TGTGCCAGTAGTGTGGACAGATCGTACAATGAGCAGTTCTTC. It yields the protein CASSVDRSYNEQFF.

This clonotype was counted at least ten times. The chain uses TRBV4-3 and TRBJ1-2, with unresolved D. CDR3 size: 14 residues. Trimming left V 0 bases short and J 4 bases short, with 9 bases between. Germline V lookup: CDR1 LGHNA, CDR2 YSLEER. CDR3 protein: CASSQDGGPYGYTF. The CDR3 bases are TGCGCCAGCAGCCAAGATGGAGGGCCCTATGGCTACACCTTC.

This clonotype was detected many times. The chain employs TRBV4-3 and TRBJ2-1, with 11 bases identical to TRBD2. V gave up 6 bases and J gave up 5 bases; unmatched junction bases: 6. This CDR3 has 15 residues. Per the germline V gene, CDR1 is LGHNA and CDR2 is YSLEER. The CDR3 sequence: CASSSTSGGNNEQFF. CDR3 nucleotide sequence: TGCGCCAGCAGTTCCACTAGCGGGGGCAACAATGAGCAGTTCTTC.

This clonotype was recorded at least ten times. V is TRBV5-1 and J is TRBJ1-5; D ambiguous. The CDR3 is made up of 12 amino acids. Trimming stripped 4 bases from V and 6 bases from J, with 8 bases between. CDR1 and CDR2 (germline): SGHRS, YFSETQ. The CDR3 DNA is TGCGCCAGCAGCGCCCCAGGTCAGCCCCAGCATTTT. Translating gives CASSAPGQPQHF.

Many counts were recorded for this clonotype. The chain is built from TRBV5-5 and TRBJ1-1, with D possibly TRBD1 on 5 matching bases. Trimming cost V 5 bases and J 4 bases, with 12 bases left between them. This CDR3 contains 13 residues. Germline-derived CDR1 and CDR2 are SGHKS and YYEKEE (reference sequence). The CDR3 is CASSKTDPTEAFF. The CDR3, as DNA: TGTGCCAGCAGTAAGACAGACCCCACTGAAGCTTTCTTT.

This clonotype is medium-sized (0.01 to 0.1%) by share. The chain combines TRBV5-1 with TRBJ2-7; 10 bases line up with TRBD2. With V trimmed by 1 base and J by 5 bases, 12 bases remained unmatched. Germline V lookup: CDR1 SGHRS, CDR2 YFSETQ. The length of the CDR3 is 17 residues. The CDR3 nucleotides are TGCGCCAGCAGCTTGTCTAGCGGGAGAACAATAACTAACGAGCAGTACTTC. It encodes CASSLSSGRTITNEQYF.

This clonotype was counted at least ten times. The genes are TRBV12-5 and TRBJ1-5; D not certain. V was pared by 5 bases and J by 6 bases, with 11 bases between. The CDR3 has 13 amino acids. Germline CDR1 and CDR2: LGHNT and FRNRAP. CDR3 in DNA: TGTGCTAGTGGTACCGTTGCAGGTCAGCCCCAGCATTTT. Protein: CASGTVAGQPQHF.